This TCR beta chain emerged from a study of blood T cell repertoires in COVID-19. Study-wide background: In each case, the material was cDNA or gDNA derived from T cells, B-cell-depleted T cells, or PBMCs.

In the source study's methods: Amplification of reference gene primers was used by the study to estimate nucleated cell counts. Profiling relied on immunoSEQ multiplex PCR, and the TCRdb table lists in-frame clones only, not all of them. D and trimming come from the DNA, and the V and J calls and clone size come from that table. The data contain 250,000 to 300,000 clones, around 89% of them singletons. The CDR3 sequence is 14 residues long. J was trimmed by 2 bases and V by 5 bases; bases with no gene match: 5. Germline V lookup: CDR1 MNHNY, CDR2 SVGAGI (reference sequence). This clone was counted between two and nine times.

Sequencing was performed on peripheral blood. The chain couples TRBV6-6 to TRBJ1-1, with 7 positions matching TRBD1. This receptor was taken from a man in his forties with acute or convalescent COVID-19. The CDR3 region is CASSGGDSNTEAFF. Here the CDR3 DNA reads TGTGCCAGCAGTGGAGGGGACAGTAACACTGAAGCTTTCTTT.